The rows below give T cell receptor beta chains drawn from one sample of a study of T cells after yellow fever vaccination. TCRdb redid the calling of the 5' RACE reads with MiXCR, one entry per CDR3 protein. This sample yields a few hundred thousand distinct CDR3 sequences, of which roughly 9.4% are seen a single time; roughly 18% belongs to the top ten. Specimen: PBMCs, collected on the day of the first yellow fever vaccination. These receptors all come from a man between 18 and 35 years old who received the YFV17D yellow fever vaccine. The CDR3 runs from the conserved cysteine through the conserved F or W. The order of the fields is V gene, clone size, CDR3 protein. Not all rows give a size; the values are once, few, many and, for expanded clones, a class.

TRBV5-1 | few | CASSIFGQAETQYF
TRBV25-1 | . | CASSEFLGQGDAFF
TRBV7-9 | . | CASSLVRGGPTDTQYF
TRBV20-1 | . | CSAGGNSDTQYF
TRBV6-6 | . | CASRCVETQYF
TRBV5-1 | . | CASSGGGAGGYNEQFF
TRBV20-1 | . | CSALAVRLASGNEQFF
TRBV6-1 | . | CASRVGQGPGYTF
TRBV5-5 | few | CASIPWGAAYNEQFF
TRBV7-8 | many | CASTPGDRTYEQYF
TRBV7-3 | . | CASGIDRVPGELFF
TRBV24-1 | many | CATSDSRQGGTDTQYF
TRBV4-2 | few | CASSQAAQEETQYF
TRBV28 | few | CASSLHVQLLGNTIYF
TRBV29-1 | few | CSVTGENTGELFF
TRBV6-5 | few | CASSTGFEQYF
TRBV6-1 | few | CAGYPRGLSYNEQFF